The entry below gives a single TCR beta chain sequence along with its context. The repertoire was sequenced with immunoSEQ multiplex PCR; TCRdb's copy has only in-frame clones and lacks some. This table has more than 400,000 clones, around 96% appearing once. The CDR3 is made up of 15 amino acids. Trimming took 1 base from V and 5 from J; bases not matched to a gene: 8. Germline loops: CDR1 SGHNT, CDR2 YYREEE (reference sequence). The record originates from a study of shared clonotypes between healthy human individuals. Sequencing input: naive CD4+ T cells sorted from blood. Subset: CD45RA+ positively selected. This TCR was sampled from a woman in her 30s in good health. The chain has TRBV5-4 and TRBJ1-1, with 7 bases that match TRBD1. Written as DNA, the CDR3 is TGTGCCAGCAGCTTGAGAGGCAGGGGGGGAACTGAAGCTTTCTTT. Its translation is CASSLRGRGGTEAFF.